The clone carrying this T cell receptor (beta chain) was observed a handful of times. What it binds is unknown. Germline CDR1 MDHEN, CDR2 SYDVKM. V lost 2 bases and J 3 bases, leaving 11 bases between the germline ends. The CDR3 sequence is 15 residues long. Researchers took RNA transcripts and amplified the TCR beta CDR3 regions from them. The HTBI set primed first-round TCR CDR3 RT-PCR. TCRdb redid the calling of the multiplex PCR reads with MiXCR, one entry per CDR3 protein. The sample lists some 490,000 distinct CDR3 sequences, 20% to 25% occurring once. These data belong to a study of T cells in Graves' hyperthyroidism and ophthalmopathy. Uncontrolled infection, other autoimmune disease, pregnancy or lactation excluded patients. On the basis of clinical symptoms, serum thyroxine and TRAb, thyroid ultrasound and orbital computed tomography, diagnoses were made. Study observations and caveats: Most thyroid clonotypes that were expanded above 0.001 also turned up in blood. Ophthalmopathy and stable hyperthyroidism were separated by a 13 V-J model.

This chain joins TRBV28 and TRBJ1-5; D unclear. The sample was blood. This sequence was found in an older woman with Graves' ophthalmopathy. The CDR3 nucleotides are TGTGCCAGCAGTTTAACTGGCAGCTTCAATCAGCCCCAGCATTTT. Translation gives CASSLTGSFNQPQHF.